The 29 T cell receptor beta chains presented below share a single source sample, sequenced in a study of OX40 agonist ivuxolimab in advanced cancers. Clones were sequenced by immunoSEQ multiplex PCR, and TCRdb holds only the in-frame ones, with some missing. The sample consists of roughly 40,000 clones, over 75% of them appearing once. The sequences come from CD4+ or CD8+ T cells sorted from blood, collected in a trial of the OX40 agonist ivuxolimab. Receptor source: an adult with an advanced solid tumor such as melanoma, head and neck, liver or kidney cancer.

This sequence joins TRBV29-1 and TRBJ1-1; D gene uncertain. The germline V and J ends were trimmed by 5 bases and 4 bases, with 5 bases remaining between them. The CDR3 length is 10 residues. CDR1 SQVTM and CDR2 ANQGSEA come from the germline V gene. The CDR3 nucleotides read TGCAGCGTTAGAAGCACTGAAGCTTTCTTT. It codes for CSVRSTEAFF.

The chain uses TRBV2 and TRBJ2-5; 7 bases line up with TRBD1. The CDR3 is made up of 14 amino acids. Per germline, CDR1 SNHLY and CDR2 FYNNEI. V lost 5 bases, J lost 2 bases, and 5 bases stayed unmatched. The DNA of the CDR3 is TGTGCCAGCAGTAAATGGACAGGACAAGAGACCCAGTACTTC. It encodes CASSKWTGQETQYF.

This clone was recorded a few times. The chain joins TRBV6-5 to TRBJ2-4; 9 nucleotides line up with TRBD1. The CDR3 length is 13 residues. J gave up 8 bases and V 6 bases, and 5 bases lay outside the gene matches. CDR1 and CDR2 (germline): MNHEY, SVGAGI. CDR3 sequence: CASRDRGGDIQYF. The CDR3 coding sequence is TGTGCCAGCAGGGACAGGGGCGGGGACATTCAGTACTTC.

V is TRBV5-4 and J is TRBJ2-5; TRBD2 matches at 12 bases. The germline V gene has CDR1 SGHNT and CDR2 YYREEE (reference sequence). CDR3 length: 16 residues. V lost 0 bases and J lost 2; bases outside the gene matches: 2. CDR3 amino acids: CASSLASGRGQETQYF. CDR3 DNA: TGTGCCAGCAGCTTGGCTAGCGGGAGGGGGCAAGAGACCCAGTACTTC.

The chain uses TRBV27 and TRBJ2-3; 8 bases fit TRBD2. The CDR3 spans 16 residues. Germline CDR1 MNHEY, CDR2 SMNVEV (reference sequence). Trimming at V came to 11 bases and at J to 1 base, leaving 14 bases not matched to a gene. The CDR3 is CASRVAGRSRTDTQYF. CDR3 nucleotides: TGTGCCTCCCGGGTAGCGGGGCGCAGCCGCACAGATACGCAGTATTTT.

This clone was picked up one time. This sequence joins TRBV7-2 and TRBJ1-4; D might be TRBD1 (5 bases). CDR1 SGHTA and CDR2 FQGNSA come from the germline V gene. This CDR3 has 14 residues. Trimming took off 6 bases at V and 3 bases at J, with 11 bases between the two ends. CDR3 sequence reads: CASRQGAANEKLFF. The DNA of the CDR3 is TGTGCCAGCAGACAAGGGGCAGCTAATGAAAAACTGTTTTTT.

This CDR3 reads CASSLRLASSYNEQFF. For the CDR3, the DNA is TGTGCCAGCAGTCTAAGACTAGCGAGCTCCTACAATGAGCAGTTCTTC. This rearrangement joins TRBV27 to TRBJ2-1, with 8 positions matching TRBD2. Germline V gene sequence: CDR1 MNHEY, CDR2 SMNVEV (reference sequence). This CDR3 has 16 amino acids. The V and J ends lost 5 bases and 0 bases, in that order; junction bases with no gene match: 6.

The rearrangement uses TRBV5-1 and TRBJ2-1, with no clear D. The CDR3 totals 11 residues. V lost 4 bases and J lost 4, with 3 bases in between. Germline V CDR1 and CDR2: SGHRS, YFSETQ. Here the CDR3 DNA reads TGCGCCAGCAGCGAATACAATGAGCAGTTCTTC. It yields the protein CASSEYNEQFF.

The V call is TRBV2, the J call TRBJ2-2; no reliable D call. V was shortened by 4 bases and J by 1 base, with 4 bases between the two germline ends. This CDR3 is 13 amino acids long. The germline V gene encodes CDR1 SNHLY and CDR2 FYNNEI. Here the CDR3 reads CASSGGNTGELFF. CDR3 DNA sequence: TGTGCCAGCAGTGGGGGGAACACCGGGGAGCTGTTTTTT.

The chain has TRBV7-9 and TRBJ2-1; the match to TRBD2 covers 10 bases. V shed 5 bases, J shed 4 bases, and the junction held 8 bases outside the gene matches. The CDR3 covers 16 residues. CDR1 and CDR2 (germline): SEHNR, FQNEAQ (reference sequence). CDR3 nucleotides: TGTGCCAGCAGCGGACCCGGGACTAGCGTATACAATGAGCAGTTCTTC. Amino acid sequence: CASSGPGTSVYNEQFF.

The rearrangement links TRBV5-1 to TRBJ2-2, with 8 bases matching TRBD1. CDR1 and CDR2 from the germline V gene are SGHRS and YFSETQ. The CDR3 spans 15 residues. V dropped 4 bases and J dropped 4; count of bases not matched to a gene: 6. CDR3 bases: TGCGCCAGCAGCATAGGACAGGGTGTCACCGGGGAGCTGTTTTTT. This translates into CASSIGQGVTGELFF. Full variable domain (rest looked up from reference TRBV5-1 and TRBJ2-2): KAGVTQTPRYLIKTRGQQVTLSCSPISGHRSVSWYQQTPGQGLQFLFEYFSETQRNKGNFPGRFSGRQFSNSRSEMNVSTLELGDSALYLCASSIGQGVTGELFFGEGSRLTVL.

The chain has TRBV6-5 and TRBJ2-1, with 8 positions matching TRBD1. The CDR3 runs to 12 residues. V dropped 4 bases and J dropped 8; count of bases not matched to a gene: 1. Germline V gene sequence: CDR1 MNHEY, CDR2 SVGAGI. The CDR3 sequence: CASSSQGDEQFF. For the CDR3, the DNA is TGTGCCAGCAGTTCACAGGGGGATGAGCAGTTCTTC.

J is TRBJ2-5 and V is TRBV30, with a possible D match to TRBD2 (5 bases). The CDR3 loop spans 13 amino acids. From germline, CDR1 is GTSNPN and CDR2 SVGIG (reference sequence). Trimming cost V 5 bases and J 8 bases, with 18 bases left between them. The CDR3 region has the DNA TGTGCCTGGTCTGAGGGCGTCCATCTAACCCAGTACTTC. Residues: CAWSEGVHLTQYF.

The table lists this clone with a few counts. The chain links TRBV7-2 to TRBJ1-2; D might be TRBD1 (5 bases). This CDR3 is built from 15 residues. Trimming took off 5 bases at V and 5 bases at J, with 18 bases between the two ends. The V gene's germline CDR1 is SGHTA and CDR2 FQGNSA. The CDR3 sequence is CASSTPPGRIYGYTF. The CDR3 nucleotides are TGTGCCAGCAGCACACCCCCGGGACGGATTTATGGCTACACCTTC.

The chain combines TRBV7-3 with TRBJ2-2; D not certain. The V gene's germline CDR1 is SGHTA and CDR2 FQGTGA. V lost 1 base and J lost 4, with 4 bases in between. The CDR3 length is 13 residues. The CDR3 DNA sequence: TGTGCCAGCAGCTTAATGATCACCGGGGAGCTGTTTTTT. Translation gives CASSLMITGELFF.

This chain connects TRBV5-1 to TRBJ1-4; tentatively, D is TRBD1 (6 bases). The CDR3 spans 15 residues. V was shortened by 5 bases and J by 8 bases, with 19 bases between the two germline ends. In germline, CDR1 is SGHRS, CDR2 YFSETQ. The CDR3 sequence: CASSIQGEGWEKLFF. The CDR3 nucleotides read TGCGCCAGCAGTATACAGGGAGAGGGATGGGAAAAACTGTTTTTT.

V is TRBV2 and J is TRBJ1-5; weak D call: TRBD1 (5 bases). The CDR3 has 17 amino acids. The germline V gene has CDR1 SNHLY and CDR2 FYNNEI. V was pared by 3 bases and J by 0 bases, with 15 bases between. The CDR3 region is CASSEFKGLISNQPQHF. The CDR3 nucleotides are TGTGCCAGCAGTGAGTTCAAGGGACTGATTAGCAATCAGCCCCAGCATTTT.

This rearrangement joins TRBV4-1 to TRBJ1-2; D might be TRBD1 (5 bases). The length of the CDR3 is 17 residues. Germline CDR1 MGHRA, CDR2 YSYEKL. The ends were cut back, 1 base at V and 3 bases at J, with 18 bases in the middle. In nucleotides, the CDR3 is TGCGCCAGCAGCCAAGCACGACAGAATGGGATGGACTATGGCTACACCTTC. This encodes CASSQARQNGMDYGYTF.

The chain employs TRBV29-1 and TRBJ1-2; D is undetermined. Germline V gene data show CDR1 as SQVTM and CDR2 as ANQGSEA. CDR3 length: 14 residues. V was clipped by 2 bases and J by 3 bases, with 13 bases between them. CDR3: CSVEKGVEDYGYTF. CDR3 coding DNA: TGCAGCGTTGAAAAGGGAGTAGAGGACTATGGCTACACCTTC.

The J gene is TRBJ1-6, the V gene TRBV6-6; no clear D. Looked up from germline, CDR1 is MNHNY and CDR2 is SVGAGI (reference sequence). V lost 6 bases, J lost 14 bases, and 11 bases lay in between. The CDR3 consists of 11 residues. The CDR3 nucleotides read TGTGCCAGCAGCCCGGGGATATCCCTCCACTTT. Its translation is CASSPGISLHF.

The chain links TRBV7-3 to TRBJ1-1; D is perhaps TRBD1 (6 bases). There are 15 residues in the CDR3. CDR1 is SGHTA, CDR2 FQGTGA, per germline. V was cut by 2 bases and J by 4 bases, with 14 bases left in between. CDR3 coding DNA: TGTGCCAGCAGCTTACTACCTGGACAGATCACTGAAGCTTTCTTT. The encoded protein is CASSLLPGQITEAFF. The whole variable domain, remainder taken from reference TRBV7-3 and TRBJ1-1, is GAGVSQTPSNKVTEKGKYVELRCDPISGHTALYWYRQSLGQGPEFLIYFQGTGAADDSGLPNDRFFAVRPEGSVSTLKIQRTERGDSAVYLCASSLLPGQITEAFFGQGTRLTVV.

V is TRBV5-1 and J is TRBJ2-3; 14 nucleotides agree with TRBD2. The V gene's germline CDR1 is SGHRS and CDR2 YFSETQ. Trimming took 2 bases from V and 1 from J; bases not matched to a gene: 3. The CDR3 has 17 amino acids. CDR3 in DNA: TGCGCCAGCAGCTTTACGACTAGCGGGAGGGGCACAGATACGCAGTATTTT. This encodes CASSFTTSGRGTDTQYF.

The CDR3 reads CASSETSGSYGITGELFF. Here the CDR3 DNA reads TGTGCCAGCAGCGAGACTAGCGGGAGTTACGGTATCACCGGGGAGCTGTTTTTT. The chain uses TRBV7-3 and TRBJ2-2; 12 bases agree with TRBD2. Germline V lookup: CDR1 SGHTA, CDR2 FQGTGA. V shed 5 bases and J 4 bases; nucleotides not matched to a gene: 11. The CDR3 length is 18 residues. The full variable domain, in which reference TRBV7-3 and TRBJ2-2 provide the parts outside the CDR3, is GAGVSQTPSNKVTEKGKYVELRCDPISGHTALYWYRQSLGQGPEFLIYFQGTGAADDSGLPNDRFFAVRPEGSVSTLKIQRTERGDSAVYLCASSETSGSYGITGELFFGEGSRLTVL.

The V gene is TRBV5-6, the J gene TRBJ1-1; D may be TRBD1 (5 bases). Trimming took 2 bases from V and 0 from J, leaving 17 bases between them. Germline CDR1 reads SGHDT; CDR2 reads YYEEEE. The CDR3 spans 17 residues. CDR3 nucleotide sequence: TGTGCCAGCAGCTTAGACCTATCTCGGGGCATGAACACTGAAGCTTTCTTT. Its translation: CASSLDLSRGMNTEAFF.

For the CDR3, the DNA is TGTGCCAGCAGGCCGGGACTAGCGGGAAGCACAGATACGCAGTATTTT. Translating it yields CASRPGLAGSTDTQYF. The rearrangement uses TRBV7-2 and TRBJ2-3; 13 bases match TRBD2. Germline values: CDR1 SGHTA, CDR2 FQGNSA. The CDR3 is 16 amino acids. Trimming at V came to 6 bases and at J to 0 bases, leaving 3 bases not matched to a gene. Looking up the rest from reference TRBV7-2 and TRBJ2-3 gives the full variable domain: GAGVSQSPSNKVTEKGKDVELRCDPISGHTALYWYRQSLGQGLEFLIYFQGNSAPDKSGLPSDRFSAERTGGSVSTLTIQRTQQEDSAVYLCASRPGLAGSTDTQYFGPGTRLTVL.

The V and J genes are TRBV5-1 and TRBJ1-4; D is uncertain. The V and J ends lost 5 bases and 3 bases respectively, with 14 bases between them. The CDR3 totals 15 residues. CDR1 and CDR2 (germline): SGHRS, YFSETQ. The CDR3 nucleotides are TGCGCCAGCAGTTATGGATCGGTGGCTAATGAAAAACTGTTTTTT. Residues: CASSYGSVANEKLFF.

CDR3 sequence (DNA): TGTGCCAGCAGCTTAGTCCGAGGCGGGGAGCTGTTTTTT. As protein: CASSLVRGGELFF. This chain links TRBV11-3 with TRBJ2-2; D unresolved. V was trimmed by 1 base and J by 7 bases, leaving 7 bases between them. This CDR3 has 13 residues. Per the germline V gene, CDR1 is SGHNT and CDR2 is YENEEA.

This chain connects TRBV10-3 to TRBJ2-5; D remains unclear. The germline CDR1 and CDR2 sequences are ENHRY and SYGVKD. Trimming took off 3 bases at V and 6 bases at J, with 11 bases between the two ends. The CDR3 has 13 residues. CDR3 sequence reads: CAISEEELKTQYF. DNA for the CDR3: TGTGCCATCAGTGAAGAGGAGCTGAAGACCCAGTACTTC.

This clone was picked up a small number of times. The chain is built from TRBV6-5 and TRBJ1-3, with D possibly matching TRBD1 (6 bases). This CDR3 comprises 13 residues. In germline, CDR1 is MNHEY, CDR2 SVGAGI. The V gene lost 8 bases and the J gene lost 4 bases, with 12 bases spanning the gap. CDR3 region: CASRQVSGNTIYF. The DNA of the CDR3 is TGTGCCAGCCGACAGGTATCGGGAAACACCATATATTTT.